The entry below describes one TCR beta chain. Treatment of the sample: randomized to nivolumab then ipilimumab (arm A) or the reverse (arm B). The data stem from a study of sequential checkpoint blockade in melanoma. The wider study: TCRβ was sequenced from DNA of about a hundred pretreatment tumors. Some 22 patients had tumor biopsies before treatment and at week 13.

Produced via immunoSEQ multiplex PCR; TCRdb's table is partial and in-frame only. Here the sample spans over 6,000 clones, approximately 30% being singletons. Losses at the gene ends were 2 bases for V and 1 base for J; bases not matched to a gene: 6. This CDR3 region has 16 residues. From germline, CDR1 is KGHSH and CDR2 LQKENI. The source of this sequence is a human donor with melanoma. The sample in question was tumor tissue (inferred from file names), obtained from a patient given nivolumab and ipilimumab in sequence. This chain joins TRBV18 and TRBJ2-5; 8 bases are shared with TRBD2. CDR3 coding DNA: TGTGCCAGCTCACCATGGCGGGGGGCTGCCCAAGAGACCCAGTACTTC. This translates into CASSPWRGAAQETQYF.